This T cell receptor (beta chain) was observed in a study of tissue T cells after allogeneic stem cell transplantation. Comparators without hematopoietic cell transplant had other cancers, at least five gastrointestinal samples, and no known gastrointestinal disease. The table came from immunoSEQ multiplex PCR; TCRdb's copy has only in-frame clones and leaves some out. The repertoire holds more than 7,500 clones, with roughly 50% as singletons. This clone appeared a few times. The antigen remains undetermined. Trimming removed 0 bases at V and 2 bases at J, with 13 bases between. This CDR3 has 16 residues. Per germline, CDR1 LGHDT and CDR2 YNNKEL (reference sequence). Broader study findings: Only a limited share of tissue TCRs appeared in blood or spleen. TCR repertoires tracked anatomic similarity, regardless of disease or transplant status.

The receptor's source is a female donor older than 55 with lung cancer. The genes are TRBV3-1 (or the pseudogene TRBV3-2) and TRBJ2-5; TRBD1 is a possible D gene (5 bases). The material was tissue from the jejunum, obtained at autopsy. In DNA, the CDR3 is TGTGCCAGCAGCCAAGATAGGGGCAGGGATCAAGAGACCCAGTACTTC. Translated: CASSQDRGRDQETQYF.